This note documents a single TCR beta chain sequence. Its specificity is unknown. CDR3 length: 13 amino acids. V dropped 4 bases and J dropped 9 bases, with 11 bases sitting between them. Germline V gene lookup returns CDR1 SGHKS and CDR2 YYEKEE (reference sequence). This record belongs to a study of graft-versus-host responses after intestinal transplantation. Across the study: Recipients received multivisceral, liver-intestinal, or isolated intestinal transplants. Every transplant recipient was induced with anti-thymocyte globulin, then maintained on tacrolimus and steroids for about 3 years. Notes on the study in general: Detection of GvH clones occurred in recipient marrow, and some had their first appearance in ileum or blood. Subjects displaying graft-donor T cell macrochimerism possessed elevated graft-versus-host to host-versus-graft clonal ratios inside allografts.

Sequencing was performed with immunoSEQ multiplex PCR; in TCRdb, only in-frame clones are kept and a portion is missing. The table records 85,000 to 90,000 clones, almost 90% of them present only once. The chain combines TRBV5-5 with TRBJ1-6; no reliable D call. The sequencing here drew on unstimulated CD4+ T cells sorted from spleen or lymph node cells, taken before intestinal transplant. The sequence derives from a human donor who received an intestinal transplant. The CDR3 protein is CASSRDSPSPLHF. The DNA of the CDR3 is TGTGCCAGCAGCCGCGACTCCCCTTCACCCCTCCACTTT.